The source of this T cell receptor (beta chain) is a study of OX40 agonist ivuxolimab in advanced cancers. Study-wide background: An agonistic anti-OX40 (CD134) antibody, ivuxolimab, was used to treat the patients.

The V end lost 3 bases, the J end lost 4 bases, and 19 bases lay between the germline ends. Germline V lookup: CDR1 SGHDT, CDR2 YYEEEE. This CDR3 contains 16 residues. Details on this clone: The antigen is undetermined.

Study-wide findings and caveats: Mean expanded clone counts were higher in CD8+ than CD4+ T cells. In the expanded peripheral T cells, antigen specificity was never determined.

The protocol was immunoSEQ multiplex PCR, while the TCRdb copy is restricted to in-frame clones and leaves out a portion. The repertoire includes about 51,000 clones, around 77% of them detected once, and around 2% sits in the top ten. The gene calls are TRBV5-6 and TRBJ1-1; the D is unclear. The clonotype comes from an adult with an advanced solid tumor such as melanoma, head and neck, liver or kidney cancer. Here the sequenced sample was CD4+ or CD8+ T cells sorted from blood, taken in a trial of the OX40 agonist ivuxolimab. CDR3 nucleotide sequence: TGTGCCAGCAGCTCCTTACGCCCGACAACGGCCACTGAAGCTTTCTTT. Its translation is CASSSLRPTTATEAFF.